The entry that follows covers one TCR beta chain sequence. The repertoire was sequenced with immunoSEQ multiplex PCR; TCRdb's copy has only in-frame clones and lacks some. The profile shows approximately 70,000 clones, 65% to 80% of them singletons. This entry belongs to a study of blood T cell repertoires in COVID-19. Trimming removed 2 bases from V and 11 bases from J, with 22 bases in between. The CDR3 length is 16 residues. CDR1 is MNHEY and CDR2 is SVGEGT in the germline V gene. The sample taken for sequencing was peripheral blood. The rearrangement joins TRBV6-2 or TRBV6-3 to TRBJ1-5; D remains unclear. The TCR comes from a woman aged 45 to 65 with acute or convalescent COVID-19. The chain's CDR3 is CASSYRNSPINLAQHF. In nucleotides, the CDR3 is TGTGCCAGCAGTTACCGGAATAGCCCGATCAATTTAGCCCAGCATTTT.